Listed here are 27 T cell receptor beta chains from one sample, sequenced in a study of identical twins. One entry per CDR3 protein results from TCRdb running MiXCR on the 5' RACE reads. The top ten hold 4% to 4.5% of the sample, which has fewer than 900,000 distinct CDR3 sequences, approximately 22% seen once. This sample also appeared in a second study, on T cells expressing NK-cell markers.

Sequencing used PBMCs. These receptors were obtained from a woman aged 18-30 years in good health.

In its sample, this clonotype was seen many times. The V gene is TRBV20-1, the J gene TRBJ2-1, with no clear D. Germline V lookup: CDR1 DFQATT, CDR2 SNEGSKA (reference sequence). This CDR3 has 11 amino acids. The ends were cut back, 0 bases at V and 8 bases at J, with 5 bases in the middle. CDR3 region: CSAREADEQFF. For the CDR3, the DNA is TGCAGTGCTAGAGAGGCGGATGAGCAGTTCTTC.

A few counts support this clonotype. This chain links TRBV12-3 or TRBV12-4 with TRBJ1-2; unclear D gene. Trimming stripped 7 bases from V and 8 bases from J, with 20 bases between. The CDR3 is 14 residues long. The CDR3 DNA is TGTGCCAGCACCCACCCACCGAACCACTTCGGCTACACCTTC. This translates into CASTHPPNHFGYTF.

The CDR3 DNA reads TGTGCCAGCAGCCCCTTTGCCAACGTCCTGACTTTC. It specifies CASSPFANVLTF. V and J are TRBV7-2 and TRBJ2-6; D not certain. Trimming left V 5 bases short and J 7 bases short, with 6 bases between. The CDR3 spans 12 residues. Germline CDR1 is SGHTA and CDR2 is FQGNSA.

J is TRBJ2-7 and V is TRBV2; 14 positions agree with TRBD2. This CDR3 has 14 residues. Unmatched junction bases numbered 8, after V lost 8 bases and J lost 8 bases. Germline lookup yields CDR1 SNHLY and CDR2 FYNNEI. CDR3 amino acids: CASRGGLAGEKQYF. The CDR3 DNA sequence: TGTGCCAGCCGGGGGGGACTAGCGGGAGAAAAGCAGTACTTC.

The J gene is TRBJ2-2, the V gene TRBV6-5, with 10 nucleotides matching TRBD2. The CDR3 totals 17 residues. Germline V lookup: CDR1 MNHEY, CDR2 SVGAGI. J was trimmed by 2 bases and V by 3 bases; bases with no gene match: 6. This CDR3 is CASSYTSGKGNTGELFF. As DNA, the CDR3 is TGTGCCAGCAGTTATACTAGCGGGAAAGGCAACACCGGGGAGCTGTTTTTT.

V gene TRBV20-1 combines with J gene TRBJ1-1; D not resolved. Germline lookup yields CDR1 DFQATT and CDR2 SNEGSKA (reference sequence). V dropped 2 bases and J dropped 1 base, with 11 bases sitting between them. The CDR3 consists of 14 residues. The CDR3 region is CSARPGSSNTEAFF. CDR3 DNA: TGCAGTGCTAGACCGGGCAGTTCGAACACTGAAGCTTTCTTT.

The chain carries TRBV27 and TRBJ1-1; no reliable D call. The germline V gene encodes CDR1 MNHEY and CDR2 SMNVEV (reference sequence). The CDR3 runs to 14 residues. Trimming cost V 5 bases and J 0 bases, with 10 bases left between them. CDR3 nucleotides: TGTGCCAGCAGTCCCCCGCGCATGAACACTGAAGCTTTCTTT. Translating it yields CASSPPRMNTEAFF.

This clonotype was detected only a few times. The gene calls are TRBV6-1 and TRBJ2-3; D is unclear. Germline CDR1 reads MNHNS; CDR2 reads SASEGT. V lost 7 bases to trimming and J lost 1 base, with 12 bases between them. The CDR3 loop spans 14 amino acids. This CDR3 reads CASNLEARTDTQYF. Written as DNA, the CDR3 is TGTGCCAGCAACTTAGAGGCACGCACAGATACGCAGTATTTT.

This clonotype was detected only a few times. The chain employs TRBV3-1 and TRBJ2-7; 15 bases align to TRBD2. The CDR3 is made up of 15 amino acids. The trim removed 7 bases at V and 4 bases at J, leaving 5 bases unmatched. CDR1 and CDR2 from the germline V gene are LGHDT and YNNKEL (reference sequence). CDR3 DNA sequence: TGTGCCAGCACCTCCGGACTAGCGGGAGGGTACGAGCAGTACTTC. Its translation is CASTSGLAGGYEQYF.

This clonotype came up a few times. The CDR3 coding sequence is TGCAGTGCCACCTCGTTTGGTAGCGGGCTTTTGGATGAGCAGTTCTTC. It yields the protein CSATSFGSGLLDEQFF. The J gene is TRBJ2-1, the V gene TRBV20-1, with 7 bases aligning to TRBD2. CDR1 is DFQATT and CDR2 is SNEGSKA in the germline V gene (reference sequence). The CDR3 length is 16 residues. The ends lost 6 bases at V and 8 bases at J; junction bases unmatched: 19.

This clonotype was observed a handful of times. The CDR3 bases are TGTGCCAGCAGGGACAGGGGTTCCGAGCAGTACTTC. Encoded protein: CASRDRGSEQYF. This sequence joins TRBV2 and TRBJ2-7, with 9 positions matching TRBD1. J gave up 6 bases and V 6 bases, and 3 bases lay outside the gene matches. The CDR3 runs to 12 residues. CDR1 is SNHLY and CDR2 is FYNNEI in the germline V gene.

The chain is built from TRBV29-1 and TRBJ1-2, with unresolved D. The CDR3 is 12 amino acids. Germline assignment: CDR1 SQVTM and CDR2 ANQGSEA. V dropped 6 bases and J dropped 6 bases, with 14 bases sitting between them. This CDR3 reads CSVTFGVDGYTF. The CDR3 nucleotides read TGCAGCGTGACCTTTGGAGTGGATGGCTACACCTTC. The whole variable domain, filled in from reference TRBV29-1 and TRBJ1-2, reads SAVISQKPSRDICQRGTSLTIQCQVDSQVTMMFWYRQQPGQSLTLIATANQGSEATYESGFVIDKFPISRPNLTFSTLTVSNMSPEDSSIYLCSVTFGVDGYTFGSGTRLTVV.

This clonotype showed up just a few times. The gene calls are TRBV29-1 and TRBJ2-7; unclear D gene. V lost 7 bases and J lost 2, with 12 bases in between. Germline V gives CDR1 SQVTM, CDR2 ANQGSEA. The CDR3 is 12 amino acids. This CDR3 is CSAWTLTYEQYF. CDR3 in DNA: TGCAGCGCCTGGACCCTCACCTACGAGCAGTACTTC.

The V and J genes are TRBV7-2 and TRBJ2-2, with no clear D. Looked up from germline, CDR1 is SGHTA and CDR2 is FQGNSA. Trimming removed 2 bases from V and 0 bases from J, with 10 bases in between. The CDR3 sequence is 16 residues long. CDR3 sequence (DNA): TGTGCCAGCAGCTTACTTGGGCCTGCGAACACCGGGGAGCTGTTTTTT. Translation: CASSLLGPANTGELFF. The whole variable domain, remainder taken from reference TRBV7-2 and TRBJ2-2, is GAGVSQSPSNKVTEKGKDVELRCDPISGHTALYWYRQSLGQGLEFLIYFQGNSAPDKSGLPSDRFSAERTGGSVSTLTIQRTQQEDSAVYLCASSLLGPANTGELFFGEGSRLTVL.

CDR3 coding DNA: TGCAGTGCTAGCCCCCCCTCCAAAAACATTCAGTACTTC. This encodes CSASPPSKNIQYF. The chain uses TRBV20-1 and TRBJ2-4; no clear D. CDR1 and CDR2 (germline): DFQATT, SNEGSKA (reference sequence). The CDR3 sequence is 13 residues long. V lost 3 bases to trimming and J lost 2 bases, with 8 bases between them.

The sample holds a few counts of this clonotype. The chain couples TRBV7-2 to TRBJ2-3; 7 positions match TRBD1. V was pared by 1 base and J by 4 bases, with 2 bases of the junction left unmatched. Germline CDR1 is SGHTA and CDR2 is FQGNSA. This CDR3 region has 14 residues. The CDR3 sequence: CASSLGTGPDTQYF. CDR3 nucleotides: TGTGCCAGCAGCTTAGGGACAGGCCCAGATACGCAGTATTTT.

The chain employs TRBV4-3 and TRBJ2-1; 12 bases line up with TRBD1. The CDR3 is 15 amino acids. The ends lost 4 bases at V and 6 bases at J; junction bases unmatched: 4. CDR1 is LGHNA, CDR2 YSLEER, per germline. The CDR3 coding sequence is TGCGCCAGCAGCCGACCGGGACAGGGGGCCAATGAGCAGTTCTTC. It is translated as CASSRPGQGANEQFF.

This CDR3 is CASSLGSSFGADTQYF. DNA of the CDR3: TGTGCCAGCAGCTTAGGATCTTCATTCGGCGCAGATACGCAGTATTTT. The chain combines TRBV7-9 with TRBJ2-3; no clear D gene. The CDR3 runs 16 residues. The V end lost 1 base, the J end lost 4 bases, and 15 bases lay between the germline ends. Germline values: CDR1 SEHNR, CDR2 FQNEAQ (reference sequence).

The rearrangement joins TRBV24-1 to TRBJ2-7, with TRBD2 matching over 9 bases. The germline CDR1 and CDR2 sequences are KGHDR and SFDVKD. Trimming cost V 1 base and J 3 bases; bases outside gene matches: 9. The CDR3 has 17 amino acids. The CDR3 loop reads CATSDFVSGSYDYEQYF. In DNA, the CDR3 is TGTGCCACCAGTGATTTTGTTAGCGGGAGTTACGACTACGAGCAGTACTTC.

The gene calls are TRBV29-1 and TRBJ2-7; D is ambiguous. Germline CDR1 reads SQVTM; CDR2 reads ANQGSEA. V lost 0 bases to trimming and J lost 4 bases, with 7 bases between them. The length of the CDR3 is 12 residues. CDR3 region: CSVEEQPYEQYF. The CDR3 nucleotides are TGCAGCGTTGAAGAACAGCCATACGAGCAGTACTTC.

Ten or more counts support this clonotype. V and J are TRBV6-5 and TRBJ1-2; D is perhaps TRBD1 (6 bases). This CDR3 is 13 amino acids long. Germline V gene data show CDR1 as MNHEY and CDR2 as SVGAGI. The V gene lost 4 bases and the J gene lost 8 bases, with 14 bases spanning the gap. The CDR3 nucleotides are TGTGCCAGCAGTTCTCAGGGGTTCGGGGGCTACACCTTC. Its translation: CASSSQGFGGYTF.

This chain links TRBV7-6 with TRBJ2-2, with D perhaps being TRBD1 or TRBD2 (5 bases each). CDR3 length: 14 amino acids. Trimming cost V 6 bases and J 3 bases, with 11 bases left between them. The germline V gene encodes CDR1 SGHVS and CDR2 FNYEAQ. The CDR3 here is CASRAGTYTGELFF. CDR3 in DNA: TGTGCCAGCAGAGCAGGGACGTACACCGGGGAGCTGTTTTTT.

This clonotype appeared a few times. The chain combines TRBV6-5 with TRBJ2-7, with D possibly TRBD2 on 6 matching bases. Germline CDR1 MNHEY, CDR2 SVGAGI. Trimming stripped 2 bases from V and 3 bases from J, with 11 bases between. CDR3 size: 14 residues. CDR3 amino acids: CASSYGGSGYEQYF. CDR3 nucleotide sequence: TGTGCCAGCAGTTACGGGGGGAGCGGCTACGAGCAGTACTTC.

This clonotype was picked up one time. The chain uses TRBV20-1 and TRBJ2-3; D is uncertain. Per germline, CDR1 DFQATT and CDR2 SNEGSKA (reference sequence). The CDR3 has 11 amino acids. V was cut by 4 bases and J by 6 bases, with 8 bases left in between. The CDR3 loop reads CSATPRDTQYF. The DNA of the CDR3 is TGCAGTGCTACCCCTAGGGATACGCAGTATTTT.

CDR3 sequence: CASSWGRGPDRGELFF. CDR3 DNA sequence: TGTGCCAGCAGCTGGGGGCGGGGTCCAGATCGCGGGGAGCTGTTTTTT. The V and J genes are TRBV7-2 and TRBJ2-2; D tentatively reads TRBD1 or TRBD2 (6 bases each). CDR1 is SGHTA and CDR2 is FQGNSA in the germline V gene. There are 16 residues in the CDR3. V was trimmed by 4 bases and J by 7 bases, leaving 19 bases between them.

The sample holds a few counts of this clonotype. The chain has TRBV12-3 or TRBV12-4 and TRBJ2-7; D uncertain. V was shortened by 5 bases and J by 0 bases, with 20 bases between the two germline ends. This CDR3 has 17 residues. CDR3 DNA sequence: TGTGCCAGCAGTCTAGGTAGGGTGGGGATTGTCTCCTACGAGCAGTACTTC. Translating it yields CASSLGRVGIVSYEQYF.

The chain recombines TRBV12-3 or TRBV12-4 with TRBJ2-5; 9 bases agree with TRBD1. The CDR3 is made up of 14 amino acids. V shed 6 bases, J shed 1 base, and the junction held 3 bases outside the gene matches. The DNA of the CDR3 is TGTGCCAGCAGATTGACAGGGGGCCAAGAGACCCAGTACTTC. This translates into CASRLTGGQETQYF.